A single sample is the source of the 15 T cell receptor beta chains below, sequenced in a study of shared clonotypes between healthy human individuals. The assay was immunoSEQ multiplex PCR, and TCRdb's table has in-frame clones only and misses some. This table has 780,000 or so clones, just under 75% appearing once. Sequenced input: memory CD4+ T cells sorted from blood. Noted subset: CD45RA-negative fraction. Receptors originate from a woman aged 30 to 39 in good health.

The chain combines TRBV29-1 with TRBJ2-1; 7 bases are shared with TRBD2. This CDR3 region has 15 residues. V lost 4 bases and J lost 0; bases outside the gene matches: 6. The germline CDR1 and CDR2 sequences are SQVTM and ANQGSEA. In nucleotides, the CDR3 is TGCAGCGTTGCTACTAGCGCCGGCTCCTACAATGAGCAGTTCTTC. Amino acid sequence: CSVATSAGSYNEQFF.

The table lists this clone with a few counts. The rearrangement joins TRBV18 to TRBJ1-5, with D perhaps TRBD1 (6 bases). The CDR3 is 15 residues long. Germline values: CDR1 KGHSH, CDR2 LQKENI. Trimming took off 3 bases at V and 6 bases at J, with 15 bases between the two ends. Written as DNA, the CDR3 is TGTGCCAGCTCACCGGGTACCAGGGGAAGTCAGCCCCAGCATTTT. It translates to CASSPGTRGSQPQHF.

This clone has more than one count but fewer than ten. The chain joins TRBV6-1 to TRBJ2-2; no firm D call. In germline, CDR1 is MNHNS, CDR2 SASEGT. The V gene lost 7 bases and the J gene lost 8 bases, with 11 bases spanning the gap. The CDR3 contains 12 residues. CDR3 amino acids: CASTLKRGELFF. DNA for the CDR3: TGTGCCAGCACTCTTAAAAGGGGGGAGCTGTTTTTT.

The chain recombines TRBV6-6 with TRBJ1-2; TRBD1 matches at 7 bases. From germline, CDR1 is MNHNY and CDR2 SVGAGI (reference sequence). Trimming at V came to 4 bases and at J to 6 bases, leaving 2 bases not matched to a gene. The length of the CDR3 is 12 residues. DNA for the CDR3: TGTGCCAGCAGTTCCACAGGGGATGGCTACACCTTC. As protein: CASSSTGDGYTF.

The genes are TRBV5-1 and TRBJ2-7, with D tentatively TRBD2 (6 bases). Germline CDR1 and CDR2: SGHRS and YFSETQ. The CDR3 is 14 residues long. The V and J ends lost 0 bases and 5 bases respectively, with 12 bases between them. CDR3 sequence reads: CASSLAGVGNEQYF. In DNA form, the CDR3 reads TGCGCCAGCAGCTTGGCGGGGGTAGGGAACGAGCAGTACTTC. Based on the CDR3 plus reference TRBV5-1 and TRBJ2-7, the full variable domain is KAGVTQTPRYLIKTRGQQVTLSCSPISGHRSVSWYQQTPGQGLQFLFEYFSETQRNKGNFPGRFSGRQFSNSRSEMNVSTLELGDSALYLCASSLAGVGNEQYFGPGTRLTVT.

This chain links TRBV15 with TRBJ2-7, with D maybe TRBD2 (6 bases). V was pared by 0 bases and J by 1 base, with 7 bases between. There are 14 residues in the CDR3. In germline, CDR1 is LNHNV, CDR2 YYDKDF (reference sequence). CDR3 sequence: CATSREGGSYEQYF. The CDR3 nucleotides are TGTGCCACCAGCAGAGAGGGGGGTTCCTACGAGCAGTACTTC. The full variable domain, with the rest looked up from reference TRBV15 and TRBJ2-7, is DAMVIQNPRYQVTQFGKPVTLSCSQTLNHNVMYWYQQKSSQAPKLLFHYYDKDFNNEADTPDNFQSRRPNTSFCFLDIRSPGLGDTAMYLCATSREGGSYEQYFGPGTRLTVT.

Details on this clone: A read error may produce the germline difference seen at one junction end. The CDR3 here is CASREEVSGNTIYF. CDR3 nucleotides: TGTGCCAGCAGGGAAGAGGTCTCTGGAAACACCATATATTTT. The chain employs TRBV2 and TRBJ1-3; no definite D call. This CDR3 has 14 amino acids. The germline gives CDR1 SNHLY, CDR2 FYNNEI.

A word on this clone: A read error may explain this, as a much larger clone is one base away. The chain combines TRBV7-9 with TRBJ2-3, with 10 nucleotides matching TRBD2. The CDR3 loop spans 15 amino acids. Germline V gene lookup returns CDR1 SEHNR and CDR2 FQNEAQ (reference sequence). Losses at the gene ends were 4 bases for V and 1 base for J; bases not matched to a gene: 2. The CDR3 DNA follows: TGTGCCAGCAGCTCCGGGACTAGCGGCACAGATACGCAGTATTTT. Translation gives CASSSGTSGTDTQYF.

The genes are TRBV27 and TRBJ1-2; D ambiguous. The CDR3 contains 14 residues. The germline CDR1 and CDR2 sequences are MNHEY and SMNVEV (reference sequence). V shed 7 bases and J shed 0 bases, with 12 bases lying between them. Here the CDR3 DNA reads TGTGCCAGCACCGGACTTACAGCTAACTATGGCTACACCTTC. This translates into CASTGLTANYGYTF.

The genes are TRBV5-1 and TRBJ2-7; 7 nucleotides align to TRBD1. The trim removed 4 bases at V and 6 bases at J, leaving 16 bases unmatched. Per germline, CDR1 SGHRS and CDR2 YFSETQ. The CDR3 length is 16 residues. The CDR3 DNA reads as TGCGCCAGCAGCCACAGGGGAGAGGCGTTCCTGGGCGAGCAGTACTTC. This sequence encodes CASSHRGEAFLGEQYF.

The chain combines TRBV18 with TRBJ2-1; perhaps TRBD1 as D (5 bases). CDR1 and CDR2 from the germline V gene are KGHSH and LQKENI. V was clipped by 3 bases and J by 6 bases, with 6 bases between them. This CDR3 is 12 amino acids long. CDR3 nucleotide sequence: TGTGCCAGCTCACCCGACAGCAATGAGCAGTTCTTC. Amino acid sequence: CASSPDSNEQFF.

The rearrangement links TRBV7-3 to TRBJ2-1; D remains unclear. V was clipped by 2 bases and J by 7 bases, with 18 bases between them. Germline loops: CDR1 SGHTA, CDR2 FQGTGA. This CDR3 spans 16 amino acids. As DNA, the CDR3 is TGTGCCAGCAGCTTAGCCGGCGTGGAATGGGGAAATGAGCAGTTCTTC. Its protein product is CASSLAGVEWGNEQFF.

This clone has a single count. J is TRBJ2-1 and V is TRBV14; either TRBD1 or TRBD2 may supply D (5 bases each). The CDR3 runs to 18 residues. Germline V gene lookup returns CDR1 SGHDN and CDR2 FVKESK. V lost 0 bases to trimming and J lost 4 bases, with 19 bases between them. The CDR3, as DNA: TGTGCCAGCAGCCAAGATGCCTGGGGGTCAGGACGATACAATGAGCAGTTCTTC. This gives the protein CASSQDAWGSGRYNEQFF.

The CDR3 region has the DNA TGTGCCAGCAGTGGGGGCGATACGCAGTATTTT. This encodes CASSGGDTQYF. This rearrangement joins TRBV6-5 to TRBJ2-3, with D maybe TRBD1 (6 bases). V lost 5 bases, J lost 6 bases, and 6 bases lay in between. The CDR3 consists of 11 residues. The germline CDR1 and CDR2 sequences are MNHEY and SVGAGI.

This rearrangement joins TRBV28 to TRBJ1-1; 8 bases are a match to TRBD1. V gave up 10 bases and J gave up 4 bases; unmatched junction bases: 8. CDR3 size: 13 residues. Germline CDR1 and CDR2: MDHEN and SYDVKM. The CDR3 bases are TGTGCCACCCGGACAGGGATGAGCACTGAAGCTTTCTTT. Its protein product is CATRTGMSTEAFF.